The 17 T cell receptor beta chains listed next were all sequenced from one sample in a study of blood T cell repertoires in COVID-19. The assay was immunoSEQ multiplex PCR, and TCRdb's table has in-frame clones only and misses some. The profile shows some 100,000 clones, approximately 89% of them singletons. Sequenced: peripheral blood. The receptors were gathered from a human donor in a cohort sampled during active COVID-19.

The chain links TRBV19 to TRBJ1-5; D uncertain. Germline-derived CDR1 and CDR2 are LNHDA and SQIVND (reference sequence). This CDR3 has 15 residues. With 5 bases removed from V and 7 bases from J, the gap between germline ends came to 18 bases. The CDR3 bases are TGTGCCAGTAGTTCCCGGTTGGAGGGTAACCAGCCCCAGCATTTT. The encoded protein is CASSSRLEGNQPQHF.

The rearrangement uses TRBV9 and TRBJ1-5; no definite D call. Trimming pared 3 bases from V and 5 bases from J, leaving 12 bases between. CDR1 and CDR2 from the germline V gene are SGDLS and YYNGEE. There are 14 residues in the CDR3. For the CDR3, the DNA is TGTGCCAGCAGCGATGGAGTCGGAGATCAGCCCCAGCATTTT. The encoded protein is CASSDGVGDQPQHF.

The chain recombines TRBV10-3 with TRBJ2-1; a possible D gene is TRBD1 (6 bases). Germline V CDR1 and CDR2: ENHRY, SYGVKD. V was cut by 0 bases and J by 3 bases, with 9 bases left in between. There are 15 residues in the CDR3. CDR3 nucleotides: TGTGCCATCAGTGAGTCCCAGGACAGCTACAATGAGCAGTTCTTC. Protein: CAISESQDSYNEQFF.

The chain couples TRBV5-1 to TRBJ2-2; 10 bases match TRBD2. The V gene end was trimmed by 4 bases and the J gene end by 2 bases; junction bases not matched to a gene: 8. The V gene's germline CDR1 is SGHRS and CDR2 YFSETQ. The CDR3 extends over 17 amino acids. CDR3 coding DNA: TGCGCCAGCAGCCCAAGGACTAGCGGACTCAACACCGGGGAGCTGTTTTTT. As protein: CASSPRTSGLNTGELFF.

The rearrangement links TRBV9 to TRBJ2-5; 10 bases line up with TRBD2. Germline CDR1 and CDR2: SGDLS and YYNGEE. The CDR3 runs to 15 residues. Losses at the gene ends were 4 bases for V and 5 bases for J; bases not matched to a gene: 8. Here the CDR3 reads CASSTIAGGGETQYF. The CDR3 DNA is TGTGCCAGCAGCACCATAGCGGGGGGCGGGGAGACCCAGTACTTC.

This clone was found once. This rearrangement joins TRBV7-2 to TRBJ2-1, with TRBD2 matching 12 bases. The CDR3 is 15 amino acids. CDR1 is SGHTA, CDR2 FQGNSA, per germline. V shed 4 bases, J shed 3 bases, and the junction held 1 base outside the gene matches. The chain's CDR3 is CASSSLAGGYNEQFF. The DNA for the CDR3 is TGTGCCAGCAGCTCACTAGCGGGGGGCTACAATGAGCAGTTCTTC.

V gene TRBV28 combines with J gene TRBJ2-7; 8 bases align to TRBD1. The CDR3 covers 14 residues. The trim removed 4 bases at V and 2 bases at J, leaving 4 bases unmatched. Germline CDR1 and CDR2: MDHEN and SYDVKM. The DNA for the CDR3 is TGTGCCAGCAGTTCCCAGGGGGCTACCTACGAGCAGTACTTC. The encoded protein is CASSSQGATYEQYF.

This chain uses TRBV28 with TRBJ2-3, with 7 bases that match TRBD1. CDR1 is MDHEN and CDR2 is SYDVKM in the germline V gene. The CDR3 length is 20 residues. With V trimmed by 5 bases and J by 11 bases, 31 bases remained unmatched. The CDR3 nucleotides are TGTGCCAGCAGTCCCGGACAGGTGACCCACGGTGCCTGGGGAAAAAGCTGGCAGTATTTT. Translating it yields CASSPGQVTHGAWGKSWQYF. Looking up the rest from reference TRBV28 and TRBJ2-3 gives the full variable domain: DVKVTQSSRYLVKRTGEKVFLECVQDMDHENMFWYRQDPGLGLRLIYFSYDVKMKEKGDIPEGYSVSREKKERFSLILESASTNQTSMYLCASSPGQVTHGAWGKSWQYFGPGTRLTVL.

This clone was seen a single time. The rearrangement links TRBV6-5 to TRBJ1-1, with a weak D call TRBD1 (6 bases). V was pared by 6 bases and J by 3 bases, with 11 bases between. Germline loops: CDR1 MNHEY, CDR2 SVGAGI. The CDR3 extends over 13 amino acids. The DNA of the CDR3 is TGTGCCAGCAGGACAGGTCTCGACACTGAAGCTTTCTTT. Protein product: CASRTGLDTEAFF.

V and J are TRBV30 and TRBJ1-4; D remains ambiguous. This CDR3 spans 14 amino acids. CDR1 is GTSNPN, CDR2 SVGIG, per germline (reference sequence). Trimming cost V 3 bases and J 8 bases, with 16 bases left between them. The CDR3 reads CAWSAVGVGEKLFF. The CDR3 bases are TGTGCCTGGAGCGCTGTCGGGGTAGGGGAAAAACTGTTTTTT.

This chain joins TRBV30 and TRBJ2-1; perhaps TRBD2 as D (6 bases). This CDR3 spans 13 amino acids. V dropped 3 bases and J dropped 16 bases, with 22 bases sitting between them. Germline V gene sequence: CDR1 GTSNPN, CDR2 SVGIG (reference sequence). The CDR3 DNA reads TGTGCCTGGAGCCTCAAGGCCGCCGGGACTGGCTTCTTC. Encoded protein: CAWSLKAAGTGFF. Based on the CDR3 plus reference TRBV30 and TRBJ2-1, the full variable domain is SQTIHQWPATLVQPVGSPLSLECTVEGTSNPNLYWYRQAAGRGLQLLFYSVGIGQISSEVPQNLSASRPQDRQFILSSKKLLLSDSGFYLCAWSLKAAGTGFFGPGTRLTVL.

The CDR3 DNA reads TGTGCCAGCAGCTTAGCGTCGGGGTACGAGCAGTACTTC. Translation gives CASSLASGYEQYF. The gene calls are TRBV11-1 and TRBJ2-7; D may be TRBD2 (5 bases). V gave up 0 bases and J gave up 4 bases, with 7 bases separating them. CDR3 length: 13 amino acids. Germline CDR1 and CDR2: SGHAT and FQDESV (reference sequence).

The chain recombines TRBV5-1 with TRBJ2-2; 7 bases align to TRBD1. There are 15 residues in the CDR3. In germline, CDR1 is SGHRS, CDR2 YFSETQ. V dropped 4 bases and J dropped 4; count of bases not matched to a gene: 7. The CDR3 protein is CASSHRQGSTGELFF. CDR3 bases: TGCGCCAGCAGCCATCGACAGGGCAGCACCGGGGAGCTGTTTTTT.

The CDR3 reads CASSRGSGGIYNEQFF. The CDR3 DNA follows: TGCGCCAGCAGCCGTGGAAGCGGGGGGATATACAATGAGCAGTTCTTC. V and J are TRBV4-3 and TRBJ2-1; TRBD2 matches at 9 bases. V shed 4 bases, J shed 4 bases, and the junction held 8 bases outside the gene matches. Germline CDR1 is LGHNA and CDR2 is YSLEER. The CDR3 length is 16 residues.

The CDR3 nucleotides read TGTGCCAGCATTAAGACAGGGGGTCTTAAGGAAGCTTTCTTT. This translates into CASIKTGGLKEAFF. J is TRBJ1-1 and V is TRBV6-6; TRBD1 matches at 9 bases. Germline V lookup: CDR1 MNHNY, CDR2 SVGAGI (reference sequence). Trimming removed 7 bases from V and 8 bases from J; junction bases left unmatched: 11. The CDR3 is made up of 14 amino acids.

The chain is built from TRBV29-1 and TRBJ2-5; the D gene is possibly TRBD2 (5 bases). V was shortened by 4 bases and J by 8 bases, with 11 bases between the two germline ends. The V gene's germline CDR1 is SQVTM and CDR2 ANQGSEA. The length of the CDR3 is 11 residues. Here the CDR3 DNA reads TGCAGCGTTGCGGAGCCGGGAACCCAGTACTTC. This translates into CSVAEPGTQYF.

The V call is TRBV9, the J call TRBJ2-1, with 8 bases lining up with TRBD2. V lost 1 base and J lost 4; bases outside the gene matches: 4. Germline CDR1 SGDLS, CDR2 YYNGEE. The CDR3 loop spans 15 amino acids. Here the CDR3 reads CASSVLAGGYNEQFF. CDR3 DNA sequence: TGTGCCAGCAGCGTACTGGCGGGGGGTTACAATGAGCAGTTCTTC.